This T cell receptor beta chain was recorded in a study of human thymus T cells. V lost 4 bases and J 0 bases, leaving 28 bases between the germline ends. The CDR3 sequence is 21 residues long. Germline-derived CDR1 and CDR2 are LGHNT and FRNRAP. Repertoires were generated with immunoSEQ multiplex PCR, while TCRdb's copy carries only in-frame clones and drops some. Of 46,000 or so clones in the sample, more than 85% were seen once. The chain is built from TRBV12-5 and TRBJ2-1, with D possibly TRBD1 on 6 matching bases. Sample: blood. The sequence derives from a girl younger than two with a congenital heart defect but otherwise immunologically healthy. In nucleotides, the CDR3 is TGTGCTAGTGGTTCGCCAGGGAATCGGCAGGGGACAAGGGGCTCCTACAATGAGCAGTTCTTC. Its protein is CASGSPGNRQGTRGSYNEQFF.